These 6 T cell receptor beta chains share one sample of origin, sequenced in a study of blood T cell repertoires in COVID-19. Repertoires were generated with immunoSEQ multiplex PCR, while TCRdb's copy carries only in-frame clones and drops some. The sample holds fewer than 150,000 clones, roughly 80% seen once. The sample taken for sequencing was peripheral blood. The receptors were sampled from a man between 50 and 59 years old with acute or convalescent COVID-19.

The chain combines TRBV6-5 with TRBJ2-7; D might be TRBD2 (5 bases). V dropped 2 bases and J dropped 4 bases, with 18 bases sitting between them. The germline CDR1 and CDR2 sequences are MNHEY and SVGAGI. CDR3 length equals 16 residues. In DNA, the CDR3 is TGTGCCAGCAGTTACACAACTGGGGAGCTTTCTTACGAGCAGTACTTC. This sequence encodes CASSYTTGELSYEQYF.

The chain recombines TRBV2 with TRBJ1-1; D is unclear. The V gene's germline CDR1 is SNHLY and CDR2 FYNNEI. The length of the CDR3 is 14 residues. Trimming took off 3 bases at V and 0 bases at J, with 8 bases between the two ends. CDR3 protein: CASSEGNMNTEAFF. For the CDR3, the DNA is TGTGCCAGCAGTGAGGGCAACATGAACACTGAAGCTTTCTTT.

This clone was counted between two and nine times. The CDR3 spells CAWESGGSYEQYV. In DNA form, the CDR3 reads TGTGCCTGGGAGAGCGGGGGATCCTACGAGCAGTACGTC. The chain has TRBV30 and TRBJ2-7; 8 nucleotides match TRBD2. Germline V gene lookup returns CDR1 GTSNPN and CDR2 SVGIG (reference sequence). J lost 1 base, V lost 5 bases, and 4 bases had no gene match. This CDR3 is built from 13 residues.

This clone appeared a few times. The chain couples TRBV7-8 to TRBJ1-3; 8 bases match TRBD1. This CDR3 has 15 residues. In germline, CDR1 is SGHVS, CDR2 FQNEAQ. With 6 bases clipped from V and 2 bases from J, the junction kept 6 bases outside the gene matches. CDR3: CASRFDRGPGNTIYF. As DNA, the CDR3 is TGTGCCAGCAGGTTCGACAGGGGACCTGGAAACACCATATATTTT.

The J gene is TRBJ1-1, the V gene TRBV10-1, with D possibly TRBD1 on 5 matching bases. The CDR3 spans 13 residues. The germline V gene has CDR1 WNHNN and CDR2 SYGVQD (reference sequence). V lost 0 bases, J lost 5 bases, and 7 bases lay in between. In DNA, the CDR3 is TGCGCCAGCAGTGAGTCGGGGGGAACTGAAGCTTTCTTT. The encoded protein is CASSESGGTEAFF.

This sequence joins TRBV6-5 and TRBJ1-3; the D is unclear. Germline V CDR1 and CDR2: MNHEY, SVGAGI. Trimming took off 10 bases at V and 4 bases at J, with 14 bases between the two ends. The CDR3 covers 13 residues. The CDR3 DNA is TGTGCCATCTATACGGGGTTCGGAAACACCATATATTTT. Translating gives CAIYTGFGNTIYF.